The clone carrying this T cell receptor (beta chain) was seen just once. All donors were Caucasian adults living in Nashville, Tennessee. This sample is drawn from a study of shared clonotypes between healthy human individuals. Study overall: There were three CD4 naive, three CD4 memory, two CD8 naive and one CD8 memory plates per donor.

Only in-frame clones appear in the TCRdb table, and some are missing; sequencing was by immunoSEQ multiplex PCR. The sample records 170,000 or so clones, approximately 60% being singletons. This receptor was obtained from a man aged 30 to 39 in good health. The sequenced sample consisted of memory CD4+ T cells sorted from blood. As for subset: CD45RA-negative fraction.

The CDR3 is CAIKVTDNTEAFF. The DNA of the CDR3 is TGTGCCATCAAGGTGACGGATAACACTGAAGCTTTCTTT. V usage is TRBV10-3 and J usage is TRBJ1-1, with D hard to call. Germline V CDR1 and CDR2: ENHRY, SYGVKD. Deletions cut 7 bases from V and 2 bases from J, with 11 bases between. This CDR3 spans 13 amino acids.